Listed below are T cell receptor beta chains from one sample, sequenced in a study of beta chain features in type 1 diabetes. TCRdb's copy holds only in-frame clones and misses some; the assay was immunoSEQ multiplex PCR. The sample lists under 900,000 clones; 15% to 20% were seen once. The sequenced material came from naive CD4+ T cells from blood. The receptors were gathered from a woman under 30 in good health. CDR3s include the opening cysteine and the closing phenylalanine or tryptophan. The order of the fields is clone size, J gene, D gene, V gene, CDR3 protein, CDR3 DNA. A D gene is named only where the DNA matches it firmly. Only some rows state a clone size, as once, few, many or a class for expanded clones.

few TRBJ2-5 - TRBV14 CASSQAPGRETQYF TGTGCCAGCAGCCAAGCGCCGGGTCGAGAGACCCAGTACTTC
few TRBJ2-1 - TRBV7-2 CASSSLKRSEQFF TGTGCCAGCAGCTCCCTCAAACGAAGTGAGCAGTTCTTC
- TRBJ2-7 TRBD2 TRBV2 CASKGLANYEQYF TGTGCCAGCAAGGGACTAGCGAACTACGAGCAGTACTTC
few TRBJ2-7 TRBD1 TRBV6-6 CASSYGTAAYEQYF TGTGCCAGCAGTTACGGGACAGCAGCCTACGAGCAGTACTTC
- TRBJ2-1 - TRBV2 CASSEQGLPYNEQFF TGTGCCAGCAGTGAACAGGGGCTGCCTTACAATGAGCAGTTCTTC
few TRBJ2-3 - TRBV29-1 CSVGIGPWGDTQYF TGCAGCGTTGGGATTGGCCCCTGGGGAGATACGCAGTATTTT
few TRBJ2-1 TRBD2 TRBV5-1 CASSFGLAGNYEQFF TGCGCCAGCAGCTTCGGACTAGCGGGGAACTATGAGCAGTTCTTC
- TRBJ1-5 - TRBV5-4 CASSQDFPNQPQHF TGTGCCAGCAGCCAAGATTTCCCGAATCAGCCCCAGCATTTT
few TRBJ2-1 TRBD2 TRBV7-2 CASSANGLAEFF TGTGCCAGCAGCGCGAACGGACTAGCGGAGTTCTTC
few TRBJ2-7 TRBD1 TRBV6-5 CASSFNKDRGYEQYF TGTGCCAGCAGTTTCAATAAGGACAGGGGCTACGAGCAGTACTTC
- TRBJ2-6 - TRBV11-2 CASSFARGLLSAGANVLTF TGTGCCAGCAGCTTCGCCCGGGGCCTCCTCTCTGCTGGGGCCAACGTCCTGACTTTC
- TRBJ2-7 - TRBV7-2 CASSPGGGPYEQYF TGTGCCAGCAGCCCAGGGGGGGGTCCCTACGAGCAGTACTTC
few TRBJ2-3 TRBD1 TRBV28 CASSRLYRGLGTDTQYF TGTGCCAGCAGCAGACTTTACAGGGGGCTCGGCACAGATACGCAGTATTTT
- TRBJ2-3 - TRBV28 CASSLERVFTDTQYF TGTGCCAGCAGTTTAGAGCGGGTCTTCACAGATACGCAGTATTTT
few TRBJ1-3 - TRBV6-1 CASSARVAGNTIYF TGTGCCAGCAGTGCGCGGGTGGCGGGAAACACCATATATTTT
few TRBJ1-1 TRBD1 TRBV6-6 CASRGTGKTEAFF TGTGCCAGCAGAGGGACAGGGAAAACTGAAGCTTTCTTT